This is a list of T cell receptor beta chains from one sample in a study of beta chain features in type 1 diabetes. Assay: immunoSEQ multiplex PCR; the TCRdb copy retains only in-frame clones and omits some. The table has 680,000 or so clones, roughly 12% seen once; the top ten hold 0.022%. Sequencing was performed on naive CD4+ T cells from blood. The receptors were sampled from a man between 18 and 29 years old with type 1 diabetes. Each CDR3 is given with its conserved first and last residue. The order of the fields is J gene, V gene, clone size, D gene, CDR3 DNA, CDR3 protein. A D gene is named only where the DNA matches it firmly. Rows give clone size only sometimes, using once, few, many, or a class for an expanded clone.

J gene: TRBJ2-3; V gene: TRBV15; clone size: -; D gene: -; CDR3 DNA: TGTGCCACCAGCAGGCGGGATACGCAGTATTTT; CDR3 protein: CATSRRDTQYF
J gene: TRBJ2-1; V gene: TRBV2; clone size: -; D gene: TRBD2; CDR3 DNA: TGTGCCAGCATTTTCGGGAGGGTAGGTGAGCAGTTCTTC; CDR3 protein: CASIFGRVGEQFF
J gene: TRBJ2-3; V gene: TRBV28; clone size: few; D gene: TRBD2; CDR3 DNA: TGTGCCAGCAGTTTTCTAGCGGGGGTCCTCAAAAGCACAGATACGCAGTATTTT; CDR3 protein: CASSFLAGVLKSTDTQYF
J gene: TRBJ1-4; V gene: TRBV6-5; clone size: few; D gene: TRBD1; CDR3 DNA: TGTGCCAGCAGCTTTGCGGGGACAGTTCGAAAACTGTTTTTT; CDR3 protein: CASSFAGTVRKLFF
J gene: TRBJ1-2; V gene: TRBV27; clone size: -; D gene: -; CDR3 DNA: TGTGCCAGCAGTCTGGGAGGGGTGATAGGCTACACCTTC; CDR3 protein: CASSLGGVIGYTF
J gene: TRBJ1-1; V gene: TRBV18; clone size: -; D gene: -; CDR3 DNA: TGTGCCAGCTCCGTCGCTCGGGGGAACACTGAAGCTTTCTTT; CDR3 protein: CASSVARGNTEAFF
J gene: TRBJ2-7; V gene: TRBV4-1; clone size: -; D gene: TRBD2; CDR3 DNA: TGCGCCAGCAGCCAAGATCCCCCAGGACTAGCGGGGAGCAGGGGGGGCGAGCAGTACTTC; CDR3 protein: CASSQDPPGLAGSRGGEQYF
J gene: TRBJ2-7; V gene: TRBV5-6; clone size: few; D gene: TRBD2; CDR3 DNA: TGTGCCAGCAGCGGGACTAGCGGGGGATACGAGCAGTACTTC; CDR3 protein: CASSGTSGGYEQYF
J gene: TRBJ2-5; V gene: TRBV4-2; clone size: -; D gene: -; CDR3 DNA: TGTGCCAGCAGCCAAGACGACCGGGAGACCCAGTACTTC; CDR3 protein: CASSQDDRETQYF
J gene: TRBJ2-3; V gene: TRBV6-6; clone size: few; D gene: -; CDR3 DNA: TGTGCCACGGGGAGGTCATATACAGATACGCAGTATTTT; CDR3 protein: CATGRSYTDTQYF
J gene: TRBJ2-1; V gene: TRBV2; clone size: few; D gene: -; CDR3 DNA: TGTGCCAGCAGTGATCGGGCGGGGGCATTCGATGAGCAGTTCTTC; CDR3 protein: CASSDRAGAFDEQFF
J gene: TRBJ2-1; V gene: TRBV10-3; clone size: few; D gene: -; CDR3 DNA: TGTGCCATCAGTGATGGGGGACCTCGGGAGTTCTTC; CDR3 protein: CAISDGGPREFF
J gene: TRBJ1-1; V gene: TRBV27; clone size: few; D gene: -; CDR3 DNA: TGTGCCAGCAGAAGACTGGGGGGAGATGTAATGAACACTGAAGCTTTCTTT; CDR3 protein: CASRRLGGDVMNTEAFF
J gene: TRBJ2-3; V gene: TRBV4-2; clone size: -; D gene: TRBD2; CDR3 DNA: TGTGCCAGCAGCCAAGAAGAGGTGAGACTAGCCGCAGATACGCAGTATTTT; CDR3 protein: CASSQEEVRLAADTQYF
J gene: TRBJ1-2; V gene: TRBV10-3; clone size: -; D gene: TRBD1; CDR3 DNA: TGTGCCATCAGTGAGCCCTCGGGACAGGGGAGGAGCGGCTACACCTTC; CDR3 protein: CAISEPSGQGRSGYTF
J gene: TRBJ1-4; V gene: TRBV28; clone size: -; D gene: TRBD1; CDR3 DNA: TGTGCCAGCAGACCGACAGGGGTGACTGAAAAACTGTTTTTT; CDR3 protein: CASRPTGVTEKLFF
J gene: TRBJ1-5; V gene: TRBV28; clone size: -; D gene: -; CDR3 DNA: TGTGCCAGCAGTTTATACGTGGGGGCGGGCAATCAGCCCCAGCATTTT; CDR3 protein: CASSLYVGAGNQPQHF
J gene: TRBJ1-5; V gene: TRBV30; clone size: -; D gene: -; CDR3 DNA: TGTGCCTGGAGTGTAAGTGGCAATCAGCCCCAGCATTTT; CDR3 protein: CAWSVSGNQPQHF
J gene: TRBJ2-7; V gene: TRBV6-6; clone size: -; D gene: -; CDR3 DNA: TGTGCCAGCAGTTACTCGCCGGCAGTCGCGGCATGGCAGTACTTC; CDR3 protein: CASSYSPAVAAWQYF
J gene: TRBJ2-7; V gene: TRBV2; clone size: -; D gene: -; CDR3 DNA: TGTGCCACACGGGAGGGACAGGGATCCTACGAGCAGTACTTC; CDR3 protein: CATREGQGSYEQYF
J gene: TRBJ2-5; V gene: TRBV28; clone size: -; D gene: -; CDR3 DNA: TGTGCCAGCAGTTACGACAGGACGGAGACCCAGTACTTC; CDR3 protein: CASSYDRTETQYF
J gene: TRBJ1-1; V gene: TRBV27; clone size: -; D gene: -; CDR3 DNA: TGTGCCAGCGGCCACGACACTGAAGCTTTCTTT; CDR3 protein: CASGHDTEAFF
J gene: TRBJ1-3; V gene: TRBV9; clone size: few; D gene: -; CDR3 DNA: TGTGCCAGCAGCGCCCCGGGACTTCTAAACACCATATATTTT; CDR3 protein: CASSAPGLLNTIYF
J gene: TRBJ1-1; V gene: TRBV5-1; clone size: few; D gene: -; CDR3 DNA: TGCGCCAGCAGCTTGTGGGACGGCGACACTGAAGCTTTCTTT; CDR3 protein: CASSLWDGDTEAFF